This entry concerns a single T cell receptor (beta chain). The target of this receptor is not known. Base qualities are not recorded, but no much larger clone differs from it by a single base. V has 3 bases trimmed and J has 7 bases trimmed; junction bases matching no gene number 13. Looking up the germline V gene yields CDR1 ENHRY and CDR2 SYGVKD. Reading from cysteine to phenylalanine, the CDR3 counts 17 amino acids. Only the CDR3 region is kept as DNA, spanning 51 bases read in frame from base 1. The 39 donors, aged roughly 6 to 95 years, were systemically healthy Caucasian individuals from Russia. Around 9.8 milliliters of peripheral blood were collected from each donor into EDTA-treated Vacutainer tubes. Ficoll-Paque density-gradient centrifugation was used to isolate PBMCs, with at least 7 million per sample. Total RNA was extracted from PBMCs with Trizol reagent, with at least 5 micrograms obtained per sample. Naive CD45RAhigh/CD27high T cell percentages were measured by flow cytometry on a PBMC aliquot from every donor.

This record comes from a study of blood T cells in healthy people across ages (dated by TCRdb to between 2015 and 2017). Regarding the study in general: In model experiments, roughly one uniquely barcoded TCR beta cDNA molecule per two T cells was captured by template switching. Using deep sequencing normalized with unique cDNA molecular identifiers, the study measured how TCR beta repertoire diversity changes with age. The donors were split into four age groups: young (average around 15 years), middle-aged (nearly 40), aged (over 55) and long-lived (approximately 80). To avoid experimental bias, donors of different ages were distributed randomly across sequencing lanes. Using the same blood draw, the study looked at two additional independent replicas of 1 million unique cDNA reads for two donors, one aged 18 to 30 and the other aged 80 or older. Study-wide findings and limitations: Donor CMV infection status was unknown, potentially confounding age-related changes in expanded clonotypes. Because profiling used bulk unsorted PBMCs, naive and antigen-experienced compartments could not be compared conclusively. Total diversity estimates from one million sequenced T cells were considered lower bounds and underestimates. As age increased, observed TCR beta diversity per million T cells dropped in a roughly linear way, and a significant reduction was already evident by age 40. The percentage of naive T cells measured by flow cytometry correlated strongly with observed TCR beta diversity. Compared with the aged group, the long-lived group had more naive CD4+ T cells, fewer expanded clones and increased TCR diversity, a pattern suggesting age selection.

The library was obtained by 5' RACE. Sequencing relied on an Illumina HiSeq 2500. A second PCR of roughly 6 to 11 cycles was performed with a sample-barcoded 5' primer and a J-beta primer mix. A unique molecular identifier was introduced onto each TCR beta cDNA molecule by a template-switch 5' adaptor carrying 12 random nucleotides. Each sample yielded at least 3 million CDR3-containing paired-end reads. The Mint cDNA synthesis kit, primed by a TRBC-specific oligonucleotide, was used to synthesize first-strand cDNA from all RNA. Following uracil-DNA glycosylase treatment, a first 18-cycle PCR with universal primers M1SS and BC2_uni_R was performed on all cDNA. Turning to the authors' computational methods: For normalization, 1 million high-quality reads were randomly selected from each sample, with every read carrying a distinct molecular identifier. Instead of being binned into consensus sequences, reads that shared molecular identifiers were thrown out. MiTCR, with a Q25 quality threshold and the strictest error-elimination algorithm, was used for CDR3 identification, clonotype clustering and error correction. A nonparametric unseen species model using Euler transformation provided a lower-bound estimate of total TCR beta diversity. Starting from the raw public reads, TCRdb applied fastp trimming at Q25, assembled clones with MiXCR and retained in-frame beta chains. Identical CDR3 proteins give one entry, which carries the most common genes and DNA. The V and J calls were not made by the authors but by TCRdb's processing. The sample yields over 950,000 distinct CDR3 sequences; about 51% were counted once. The ten largest clonotypes hold around 21% of the sample.

This clonotype was obtained from a woman aged 55-69 years in good health. This sequence uses TRBV10-3 and TRBJ2-1, with 9 central nucleotides matching TRBD2. Sequenced material: blood. The nucleotides are TGTGCCATCAGTGAATCGGAGTCTAGCGGGGAGGGGAATGAGCAGTTCTTC. Its protein product is CAISESESSGEGNEQFF.